This TCR beta chain is from a study of blood T cell repertoires in COVID-19. On the study more broadly: The samples span acute and convalescent COVID-19 from the United States, Italy and Spain.

The CDR3 contains 12 residues. Per germline, CDR1 SGHDT and CDR2 YYEEEE. With 4 bases removed from V and 1 base from J, the gap between germline ends came to 6 bases. Study processing details: Estimates of nucleated cell counts were drawn from the amplification of reference gene primers. Profiling relied on immunoSEQ multiplex PCR, and the TCRdb table lists in-frame clones only, not all of them. V and J calls and clone size are given by that table; D and trimming were obtained from the DNA. The sample lists roughly 250,000 clones, roughly 88% seen once, with under 0.95% in the top ten. The sequenced sample consisted of peripheral blood. The clonotype was recovered from a woman in her 30s with acute or convalescent COVID-19. The rearrangement links TRBV5-6 to TRBJ2-7; D gene uncertain. This chain's CDR3 is CASSPFSYEQYF. The CDR3 DNA reads TGTGCCAGCAGCCCATTTTCCTACGAGCAGTACTTC. Full variable domain (rest looked up from reference TRBV5-6 and TRBJ2-7): DAGVTQSPTHLIKTRGQQVTLRCSPKSGHDTVSWYQQALGQGPQFIFQYYEEEERQRGNFPDRFSGHQFPNYSSELNVNALLLGDSALYLCASSPFSYEQYFGPGTRLTVT.